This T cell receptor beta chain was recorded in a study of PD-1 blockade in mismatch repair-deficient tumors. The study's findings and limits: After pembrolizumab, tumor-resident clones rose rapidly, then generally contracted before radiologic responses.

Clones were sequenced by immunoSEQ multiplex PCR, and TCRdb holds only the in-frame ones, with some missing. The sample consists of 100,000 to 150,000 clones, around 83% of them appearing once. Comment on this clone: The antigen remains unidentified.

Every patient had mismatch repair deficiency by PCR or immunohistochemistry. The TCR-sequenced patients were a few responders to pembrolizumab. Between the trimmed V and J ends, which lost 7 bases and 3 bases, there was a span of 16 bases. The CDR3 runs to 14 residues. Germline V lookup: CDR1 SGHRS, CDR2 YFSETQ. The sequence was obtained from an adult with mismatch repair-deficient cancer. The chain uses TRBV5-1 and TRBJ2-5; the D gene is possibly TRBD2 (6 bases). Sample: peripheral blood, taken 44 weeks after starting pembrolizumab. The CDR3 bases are TGCGCCAGCTCCCGGGCCAGGGAGGAAGAGACCCAGTACTTC. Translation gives CASSRAREEETQYF.